This T cell receptor beta chain was obtained from a study of T cell responses to AZD1222 COVID-19 vaccine. The study, taken as a whole, reports: Repertoire sampling occurred only after the peak T cell response. Mostly white British, mostly female donors; authors suggested clonal diversity may be underestimated. Increases in Spike-specific TCR breadth and depth were seen after two AZD1222 doses.

Notes on this clone: Its specificity is not known.

The CDR3 length is 12 residues. The germline V and J ends were trimmed by 0 bases and 5 bases, with 4 bases remaining between them. Germline values: CDR1 SGHTS, CDR2 YDEGEE. Using immunoSEQ multiplex PCR, the repertoire was profiled, and TCRdb retains in-frame clones only, with some absent. This table has about 130,000 clones, around 90% appearing once. The sequence came from an adult who received the AZD1222 COVID-19 vaccine. This specimen consisted of peripheral blood, obtained 28 days after the second AZD1222 dose. The chain combines TRBV5-8 with TRBJ2-3, with D uncertain. In DNA form, the CDR3 reads TGTGCCAGCAGCTTGGTAAGAGATACGCAGTATTTT. It encodes CASSLVRDTQYF. Complete variable domain (other parts from reference TRBV5-8 and TRBJ2-3): EAGVTQSPTHLIKTRGQQATLRCSPISGHTSVYWYQQALGLGLQFLLWYDEGEERNRGNFPPRFSGRQFPNYSSELNVNALELEDSALYLCASSLVRDTQYFGPGTRLTVL.